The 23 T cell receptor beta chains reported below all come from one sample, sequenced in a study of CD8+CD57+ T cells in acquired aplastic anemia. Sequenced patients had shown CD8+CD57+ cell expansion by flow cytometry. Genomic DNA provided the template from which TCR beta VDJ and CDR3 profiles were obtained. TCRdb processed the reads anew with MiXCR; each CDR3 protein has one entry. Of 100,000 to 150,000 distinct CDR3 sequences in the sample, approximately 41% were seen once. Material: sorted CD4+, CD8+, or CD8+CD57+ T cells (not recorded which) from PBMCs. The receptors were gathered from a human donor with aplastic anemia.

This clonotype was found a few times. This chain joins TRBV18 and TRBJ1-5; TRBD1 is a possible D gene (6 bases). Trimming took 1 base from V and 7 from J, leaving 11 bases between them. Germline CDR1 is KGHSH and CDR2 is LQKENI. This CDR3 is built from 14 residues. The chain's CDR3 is CASSPQQGDQPQHF. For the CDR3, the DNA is TGTGCCAGCTCACCACAACAGGGCGACCAGCCCCAGCATTTT.

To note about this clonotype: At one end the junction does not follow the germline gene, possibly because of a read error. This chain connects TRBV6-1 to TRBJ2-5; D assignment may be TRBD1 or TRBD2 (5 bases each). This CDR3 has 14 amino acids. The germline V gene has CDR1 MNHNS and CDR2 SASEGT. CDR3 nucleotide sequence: TGTGCCAGCATCAGAGGGGCCGAACAAGGGACCCAGTACTTC. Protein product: CASIRGAEQGTQYF.

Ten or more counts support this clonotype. CDR3: CSARGHKVEKLFF. The CDR3 region has the DNA TGCAGTGCCCGAGGACATAAGGTTGAAAAACTGTTTTTT. The chain carries TRBV20-1 and TRBJ1-4, with D maybe TRBD1 (5 bases). With 6 bases removed from V and 7 bases from J, the gap between germline ends came to 15 bases. The CDR3 is 13 amino acids. Germline V gene sequence: CDR1 DFQATT, CDR2 SNEGSKA (reference sequence).

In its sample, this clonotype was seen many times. CDR3 sequence (DNA): TGTGCCAGCAGATCAGGGTACGAGCAGTACTTC. Its translation is CASRSGYEQYF. This chain uses TRBV5-6 with TRBJ2-7; D is possibly TRBD1 (5 bases). Trimming took off 5 bases at V and 4 bases at J, with 7 bases between the two ends. The CDR3 spans 11 residues. The germline gives CDR1 SGHDT, CDR2 YYEEEE.

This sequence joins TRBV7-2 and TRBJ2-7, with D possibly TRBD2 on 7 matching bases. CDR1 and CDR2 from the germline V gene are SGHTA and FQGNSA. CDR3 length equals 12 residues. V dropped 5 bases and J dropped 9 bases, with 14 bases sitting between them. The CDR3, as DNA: TGTGCCAGCAGCCGAGGGGGGGGGCTGCAGTACTTC. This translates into CASSRGGGLQYF.

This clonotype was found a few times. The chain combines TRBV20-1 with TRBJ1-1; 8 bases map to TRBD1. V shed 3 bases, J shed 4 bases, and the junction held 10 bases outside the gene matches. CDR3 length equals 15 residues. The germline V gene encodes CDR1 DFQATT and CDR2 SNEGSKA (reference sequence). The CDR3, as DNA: TGCAGTGCTAGTAGTACTGACAGGGGAACCACTGAAGCTTTCTTT. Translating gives CSASSTDRGTTEAFF.

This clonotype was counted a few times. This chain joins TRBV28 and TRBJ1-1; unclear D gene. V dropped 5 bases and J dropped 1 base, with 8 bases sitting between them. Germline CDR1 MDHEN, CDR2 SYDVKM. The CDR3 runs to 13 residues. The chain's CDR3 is CASSRRTNTEAFF. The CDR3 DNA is TGTGCCAGCAGTCGACGGACGAACACTGAAGCTTTCTTT.

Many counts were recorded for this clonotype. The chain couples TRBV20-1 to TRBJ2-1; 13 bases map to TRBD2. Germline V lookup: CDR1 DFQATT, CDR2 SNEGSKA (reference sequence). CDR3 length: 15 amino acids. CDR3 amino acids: CTSLRTSGGNNEQFF. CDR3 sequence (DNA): TGCACCTCACTCCGGACTAGCGGGGGTAACAATGAGCAGTTCTTC.

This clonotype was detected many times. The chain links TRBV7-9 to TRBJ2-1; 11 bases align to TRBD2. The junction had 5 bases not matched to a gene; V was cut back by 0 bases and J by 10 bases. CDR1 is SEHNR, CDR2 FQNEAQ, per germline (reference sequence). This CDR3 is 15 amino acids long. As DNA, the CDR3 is TGTGCCAGCAGCTTAGCCCTAGCGGGGGGCAGGGAGCAGTTCTTC. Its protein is CASSLALAGGREQFF. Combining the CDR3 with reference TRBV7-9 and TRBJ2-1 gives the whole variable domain DTGVSQNPRHKITKRGQNVTFRCDPISEHNRLYWYRQTLGQGPEFLTYFQNEAQLEKSRLLSDRFSAERPKGSFSTLEIQRTEQGDSAMYLCASSLALAGGREQFFGPGTRLTVL.

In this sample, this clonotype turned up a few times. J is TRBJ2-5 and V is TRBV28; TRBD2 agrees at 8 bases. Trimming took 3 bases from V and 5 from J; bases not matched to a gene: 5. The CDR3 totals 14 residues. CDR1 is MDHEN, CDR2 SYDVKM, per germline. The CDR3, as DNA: TGTGCCAGCAGTTTCCCACCGGGAGGGGAGACCCAGTACTTC. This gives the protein CASSFPPGGETQYF.

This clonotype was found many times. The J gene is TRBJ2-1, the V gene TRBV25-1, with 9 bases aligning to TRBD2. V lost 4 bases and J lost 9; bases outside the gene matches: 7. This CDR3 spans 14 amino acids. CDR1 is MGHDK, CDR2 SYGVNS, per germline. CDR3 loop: CASSGAGGQGEQFF. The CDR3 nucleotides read TGTGCCAGCAGTGGGGCGGGGGGGCAGGGTGAGCAGTTCTTC.

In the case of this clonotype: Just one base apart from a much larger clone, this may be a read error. CDR3 loop: CSARGVAGASRSEQFF. The CDR3 DNA follows: TGCAGTGCTAGGGGGGTAGCGGGGGCCTCTCGGAGTGAGCAGTTCTTC. This chain connects TRBV20-1 to TRBJ2-1; 9 bases are shared with TRBD2. Germline trimming cut 3 bases from V and 9 bases from J; bases unmatched to any gene: 15. The CDR3 covers 16 residues. Germline loops: CDR1 DFQATT, CDR2 SNEGSKA (reference sequence).

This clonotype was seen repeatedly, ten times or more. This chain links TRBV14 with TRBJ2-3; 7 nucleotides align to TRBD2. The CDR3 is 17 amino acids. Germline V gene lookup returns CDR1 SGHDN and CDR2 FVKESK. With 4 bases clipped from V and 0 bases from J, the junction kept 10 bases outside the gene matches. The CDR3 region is CASSPRQREASTDTQYF. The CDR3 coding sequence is TGTGCCAGCAGCCCCCGTCAGCGGGAAGCCAGCACAGATACGCAGTATTTT. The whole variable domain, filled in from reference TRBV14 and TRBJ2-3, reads EAGVTQFPSHSVIEKGQTVTLRCDPISGHDNLYWYRRVMGKEIKFLLHFVKESKQDESGMPNNRFLAERTGGTYSTLKVQPAELEDSGVYFCASSPRQREASTDTQYFGPGTRLTVL.

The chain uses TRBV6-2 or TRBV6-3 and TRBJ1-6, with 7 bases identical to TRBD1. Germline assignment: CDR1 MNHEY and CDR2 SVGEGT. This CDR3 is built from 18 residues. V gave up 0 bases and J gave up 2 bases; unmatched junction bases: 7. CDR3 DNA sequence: TGTGCCAGCAGTTACTCGTGGCCAGGGGGTACCTATAATTCACCCCTCCACTTT. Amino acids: CASSYSWPGGTYNSPLHF.

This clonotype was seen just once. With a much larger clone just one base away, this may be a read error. CDR3 coding DNA: TGTGCCAGCAAACTGAAAGGAGTGAACTCTGGAAACACCATATGTTTT. This translates into CASKLKGVNSGNTICF. The chain recombines TRBV2 with TRBJ1-3; D gene uncertain. Per germline, CDR1 SNHLY and CDR2 FYNNEI. This CDR3 contains 16 residues.

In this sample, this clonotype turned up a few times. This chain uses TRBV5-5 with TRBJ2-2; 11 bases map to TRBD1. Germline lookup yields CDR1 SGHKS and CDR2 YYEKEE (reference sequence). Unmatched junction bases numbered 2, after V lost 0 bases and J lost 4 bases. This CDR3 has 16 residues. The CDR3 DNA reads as TGTGCCAGCAGCTTGGTAGGGACAGGGGGCACCGGGGAGCTGTTTTTT. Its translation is CASSLVGTGGTGELFF.

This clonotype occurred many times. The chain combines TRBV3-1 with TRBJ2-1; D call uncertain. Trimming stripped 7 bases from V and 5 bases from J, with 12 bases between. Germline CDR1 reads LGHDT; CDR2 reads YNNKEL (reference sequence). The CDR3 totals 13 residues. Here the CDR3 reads CASTSSRDNEQFF. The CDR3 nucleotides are TGTGCCAGCACGTCCTCCCGGGACAATGAGCAGTTCTTC.

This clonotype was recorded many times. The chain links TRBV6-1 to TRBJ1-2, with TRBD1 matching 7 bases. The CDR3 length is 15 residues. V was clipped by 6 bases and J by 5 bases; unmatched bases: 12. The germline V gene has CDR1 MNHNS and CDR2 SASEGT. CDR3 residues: CASSTGTVVGYGYTF. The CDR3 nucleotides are TGTGCCAGCAGCACCGGGACAGTGGTTGGATATGGCTACACCTTC.

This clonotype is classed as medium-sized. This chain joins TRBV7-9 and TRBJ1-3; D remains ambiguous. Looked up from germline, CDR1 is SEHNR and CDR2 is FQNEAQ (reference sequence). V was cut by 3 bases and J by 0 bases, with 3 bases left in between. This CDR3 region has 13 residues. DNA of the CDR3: TGTGCCAGCAGCTTGAGCTCTGGAAACACCATATATTTT. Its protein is CASSLSSGNTIYF.

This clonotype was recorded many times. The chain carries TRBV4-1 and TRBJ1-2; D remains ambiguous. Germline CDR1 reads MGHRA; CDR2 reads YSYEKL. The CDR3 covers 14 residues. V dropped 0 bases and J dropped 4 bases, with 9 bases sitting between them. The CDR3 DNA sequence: TGCGCCAGCAGCCAAGATTTTTCGGGCTATGGCTACACCTTC. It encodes CASSQDFSGYGYTF.

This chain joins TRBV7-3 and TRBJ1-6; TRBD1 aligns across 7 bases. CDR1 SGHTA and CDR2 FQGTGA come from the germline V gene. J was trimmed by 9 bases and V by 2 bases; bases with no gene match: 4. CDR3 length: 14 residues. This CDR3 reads CASSLGTESSPLHF. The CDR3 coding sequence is TGTGCCAGCAGCTTAGGGACAGAGAGTTCACCCCTCCACTTT. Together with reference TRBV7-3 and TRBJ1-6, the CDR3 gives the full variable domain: GAGVSQTPSNKVTEKGKYVELRCDPISGHTALYWYRQSLGQGPEFLIYFQGTGAADDSGLPNDRFFAVRPEGSVSTLKIQRTERGDSAVYLCASSLGTESSPLHFGNGTRLTVT.

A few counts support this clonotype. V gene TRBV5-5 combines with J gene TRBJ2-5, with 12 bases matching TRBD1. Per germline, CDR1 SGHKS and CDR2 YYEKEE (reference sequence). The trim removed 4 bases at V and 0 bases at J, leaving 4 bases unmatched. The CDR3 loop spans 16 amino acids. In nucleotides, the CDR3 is TGTGCCAGCAGCCCAGGGGACAGGGGGCACCAAGAGACCCAGTACTTC. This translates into CASSPGDRGHQETQYF.

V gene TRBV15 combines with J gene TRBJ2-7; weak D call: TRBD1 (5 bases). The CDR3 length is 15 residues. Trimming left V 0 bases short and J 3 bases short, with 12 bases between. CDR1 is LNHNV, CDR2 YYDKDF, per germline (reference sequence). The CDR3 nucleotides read TGTGCCACCAGCAGAGATCTAGGCAGGGTCTACGAGCAGTACTTC. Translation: CATSRDLGRVYEQYF.